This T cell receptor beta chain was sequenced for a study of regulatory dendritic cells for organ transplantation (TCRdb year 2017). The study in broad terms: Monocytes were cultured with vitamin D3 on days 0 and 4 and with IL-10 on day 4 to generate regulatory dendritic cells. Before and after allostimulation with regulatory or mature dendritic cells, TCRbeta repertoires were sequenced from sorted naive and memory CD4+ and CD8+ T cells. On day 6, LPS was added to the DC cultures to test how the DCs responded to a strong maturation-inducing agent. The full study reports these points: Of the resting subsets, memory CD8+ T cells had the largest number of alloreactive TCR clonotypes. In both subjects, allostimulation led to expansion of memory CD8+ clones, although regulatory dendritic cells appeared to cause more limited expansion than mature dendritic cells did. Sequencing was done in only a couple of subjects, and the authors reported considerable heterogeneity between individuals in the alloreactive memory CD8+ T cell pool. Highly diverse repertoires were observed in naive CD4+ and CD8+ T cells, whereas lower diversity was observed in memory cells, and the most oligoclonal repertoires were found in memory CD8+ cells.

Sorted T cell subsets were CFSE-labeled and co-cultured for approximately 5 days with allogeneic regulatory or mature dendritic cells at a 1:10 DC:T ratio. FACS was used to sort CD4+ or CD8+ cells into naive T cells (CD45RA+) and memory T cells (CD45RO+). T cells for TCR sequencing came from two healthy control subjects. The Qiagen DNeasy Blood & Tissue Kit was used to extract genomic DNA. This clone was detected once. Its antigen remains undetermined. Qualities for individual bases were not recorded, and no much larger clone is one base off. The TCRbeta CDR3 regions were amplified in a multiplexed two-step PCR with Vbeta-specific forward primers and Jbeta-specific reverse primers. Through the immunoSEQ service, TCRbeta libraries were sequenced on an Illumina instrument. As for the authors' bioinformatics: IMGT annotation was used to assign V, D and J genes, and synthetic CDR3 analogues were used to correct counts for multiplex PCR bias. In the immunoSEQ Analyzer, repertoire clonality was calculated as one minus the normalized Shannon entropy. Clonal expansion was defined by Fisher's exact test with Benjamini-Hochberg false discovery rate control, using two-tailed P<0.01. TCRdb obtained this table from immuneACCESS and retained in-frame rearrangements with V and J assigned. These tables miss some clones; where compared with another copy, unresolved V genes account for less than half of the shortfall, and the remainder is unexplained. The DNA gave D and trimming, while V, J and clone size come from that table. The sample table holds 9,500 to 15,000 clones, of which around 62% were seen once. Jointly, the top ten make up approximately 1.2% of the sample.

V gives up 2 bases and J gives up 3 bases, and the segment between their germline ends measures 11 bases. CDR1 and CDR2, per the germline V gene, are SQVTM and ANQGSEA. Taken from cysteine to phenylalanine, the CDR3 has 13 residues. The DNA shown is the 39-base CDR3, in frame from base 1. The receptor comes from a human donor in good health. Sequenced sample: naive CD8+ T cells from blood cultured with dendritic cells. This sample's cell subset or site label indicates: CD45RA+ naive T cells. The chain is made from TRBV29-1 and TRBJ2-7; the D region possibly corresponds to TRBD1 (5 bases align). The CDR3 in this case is CSVERQGGYEQYF. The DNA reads TGCAGCGTTGAAAGGCAGGGCGGCTACGAGCAGTACTTC.